The present T cell receptor (beta chain) was sequenced within a study of T cells in women clearing cervical HPV infection. Across the whole study: Cases' blood sampling followed lesion detection by median around 150 days (90 to 200). The study's findings and limits: Cases and controls were distinguished at AUC about 0.86 by richness and V genes.

Profiled with immunoSEQ multiplex PCR; TCRdb holds only in-frame clones, not every one. The data include tens of thousands of clones; the top ten clones carry approximately 7%. Looked up from germline, CDR1 is SNHLY and CDR2 is FYNNEI. The CDR3 spans 15 residues. Trimming at V came to 5 bases and at J to 6 bases, leaving 8 bases not matched to a gene. Concerning this clone: Antigen specificity is unknown. The CDR3 end falls 3 residues outside the read, so it is completed with the germline J gene.

The clonotype comes from a woman aged 18 to 75 with a cervical HPV16 infection that either progressed to CIN3+ or cleared (not recorded which). The chain couples TRBV2 to TRBJ1-5; TRBD1 matches 9 bases. Sequencing was performed on blood buffy coat. CDR3 in amino acids: CASSSTGGAGQPQHF. The CDR3 DNA, read in part, is TGTGCCAGCAGTTCCACAGGGGGCGCGGGTCAGCCC.